This T cell receptor beta chain was captured by sequencing in a study of CD8 T cells in ankylosing spondylitis. A single record per CDR3 protein comes from TCRdb applying MiXCR to the 5' RACE reads. The sample has about 120,000 distinct CDR3 sequences; roughly 15% are singletons. This CDR3 has 14 amino acids. The V end was cut by 3 bases, the J end by 2 bases, with 11 bases between. This clonotype has at least ten counts. The source of this sequence is a female donor with ankylosing spondylitis or in good health (not recorded which). The chain recombines TRBV12-3 or TRBV12-4 with TRBJ2-7, with D hard to call. Specimen: blood, either unsorted or a sorted T cell fraction (not recorded which). For the CDR3, the DNA is TGTGCCAGCAGTTTCACGGCCCCTACCTACGAGCAGTACTTC. This gives the protein CASSFTAPTYEQYF.